These 24 T cell receptor beta chains were sequenced from one sample in a study of cytomegalovirus exposure and HLA in healthy donors. Researchers ran the PCR with 60 Vbeta and 13 Jbeta primers. Clones were read by immunoSEQ multiplex PCR, and TCRdb kept only the in-frame ones, dropping some. The table lists around 200,000 clones, around four fifths of them singletons. The sample comprised PBMCs. Source of these receptors: a woman aged 55-70 years in good health and CMV-seropositive.

The chain employs TRBV6-5 and TRBJ1-2; maybe TRBD1 (5 bases). CDR1 and CDR2 from the germline V gene are MNHEY and SVGAGI. The CDR3 is 13 residues long. The ends were cut back, 10 bases at V and 5 bases at J, with 17 bases in the middle. The CDR3 DNA reads as TGTGCCACTCGTTTTCCGGGGACTTATGGCTACACCTTC. It encodes CATRFPGTYGYTF.

V and J are TRBV27 and TRBJ2-3, with 13 bases that match TRBD2. Germline loops: CDR1 MNHEY, CDR2 SMNVEV (reference sequence). After removal of 7 bases from V and 13 bases from J, the junction contained 11 bases not matched to a gene. This CDR3 region has 14 residues. The CDR3 region has the DNA TGTGCCAGCACCACGACTAGCGGGGGGCCCGGGGAGTATTTT. Its translation: CASTTTSGGPGEYF.

The J gene is TRBJ2-5, the V gene TRBV5-1; 10 bases are a match to TRBD2. The trim removed 0 bases at V and 2 bases at J, leaving 7 bases unmatched. The CDR3 covers 17 residues. The germline V gene encodes CDR1 SGHRS and CDR2 YFSETQ. The CDR3 DNA sequence: TGCGCCAGCAGCTTGGTTAAGGTAGCGGGGGGTCAAGAGACCCAGTACTTC. Protein: CASSLVKVAGGQETQYF.

The J gene is TRBJ1-2, the V gene TRBV5-1; 9 positions agree with TRBD1. The V and J ends lost 2 bases and 1 base, in that order; junction bases with no gene match: 3. This CDR3 region has 15 residues. Germline CDR1 SGHRS, CDR2 YFSETQ. The DNA of the CDR3 is TGCGCCAGCAGCTTTACAGGGGGCTTTAACTATGGCTACACCTTC. Translated: CASSFTGGFNYGYTF.

There are a few counts of this clone. The chain uses TRBV5-1 and TRBJ1-5; TRBD1 aligns across 11 bases. This CDR3 has 19 residues. Germline CDR1 SGHRS, CDR2 YFSETQ. V shed 0 bases, J shed 0 bases, and the junction held 8 bases outside the gene matches. CDR3 region: CASSLGTGQGVNSNQPQHF. In DNA form, the CDR3 reads TGCGCCAGCAGCTTGGGCACGGGACAGGGGGTTAATAGCAATCAGCCCCAGCATTTT. Using reference TRBV5-1 and TRBJ1-5 for the parts outside the CDR3, the full variable domain is KAGVTQTPRYLIKTRGQQVTLSCSPISGHRSVSWYQQTPGQGLQFLFEYFSETQRNKGNFPGRFSGRQFSNSRSEMNVSTLELGDSALYLCASSLGTGQGVNSNQPQHFGDGTRLSIL.

The chain couples TRBV6-5 to TRBJ1-1; TRBD1 agrees at 9 bases. The CDR3 runs 15 residues. CDR1 MNHEY and CDR2 SVGAGI come from the germline V gene. Trimming took 2 bases from V and 1 from J; bases not matched to a gene: 2. This CDR3 is CASSYGDRENTEAFF. CDR3 coding DNA: TGTGCCAGCAGTTACGGGGACAGGGAGAACACTGAAGCTTTCTTT.

The chain has TRBV14 and TRBJ2-1; 7 bases fit TRBD1. This CDR3 region has 15 residues. Germline assignment: CDR1 SGHDN and CDR2 FVKESK. V gave up 1 base and J gave up 8 bases; unmatched junction bases: 8. The CDR3 DNA reads TGTGCCAGCAGCCAAGTGGGCAGGGGGATGGATGAGCAGTTCTTC. It specifies CASSQVGRGMDEQFF.

This clone turned up a few times. V is TRBV10-3 and J is TRBJ1-4; D might be TRBD1 (6 bases). The CDR3 is made up of 14 amino acids. CDR1 and CDR2 (germline): ENHRY, SYGVKD. The V end was cut by 10 bases, the J end by 0 bases, with 12 bases between. In DNA form, the CDR3 reads TGTGCCAGCTATACAGGGACAACTAATGAAAAACTGTTTTTT. Amino acid sequence: CASYTGTTNEKLFF.

The V call is TRBV10-3, the J call TRBJ2-5, with D uncertain. CDR3 length: 14 residues. The V gene lost 3 bases and the J gene lost 4 bases, with 12 bases spanning the gap. Per germline, CDR1 ENHRY and CDR2 SYGVKD. The chain's CDR3 is CAISDSKSSETQYF. The CDR3 DNA sequence: TGTGCCATCAGTGATAGTAAAAGTTCAGAGACCCAGTACTTC.

The chain has TRBV4-3 and TRBJ1-1; possibly TRBD1 for D (6 bases). Germline CDR1 is LGHNA and CDR2 is YSLEER. This CDR3 is 16 amino acids long. V was clipped by 3 bases and J by 1 base, with 15 bases between them. The CDR3: CASSHSVGASNTEAFF. The CDR3 DNA is TGCGCCAGCAGCCACTCAGTGGGGGCGTCGAACACTGAAGCTTTCTTT.

V gene TRBV6-5 combines with J gene TRBJ1-6, with 8 bases identical to TRBD1. Germline assignment: CDR1 MNHEY and CDR2 SVGAGI. This CDR3 has 14 residues. The J segment lost 3 bases and the V segment lost 6 bases, leaving 1 base of the junction unmatched. The CDR3 sequence: CASRGQGYNSPLHF. CDR3 sequence (DNA): TGTGCCAGCAGAGGACAGGGCTATAATTCACCCCTCCACTTT.

The chain combines TRBV19 with TRBJ2-2; TRBD1 matches at 9 bases. The germline V gene encodes CDR1 LNHDA and CDR2 SQIVND (reference sequence). Trimming took 7 bases from V and 6 from J; bases not matched to a gene: 6. The CDR3 is 14 amino acids. CDR3 protein: CASTSDRGAGELFF. The CDR3 nucleotides read TGTGCCAGTACCTCGGACAGGGGTGCCGGGGAGCTGTTTTTT.

This clone has a handful of counts. The chain carries TRBV6-5 and TRBJ2-3; TRBD2 matches 11 bases. Trimming cost V 2 bases and J 14 bases; bases outside gene matches: 6. The CDR3 runs 13 residues. CDR1 MNHEY and CDR2 SVGAGI come from the germline V gene. The DNA of the CDR3 is TGTGCCAGCAGTTACCTAGCGGGGGGCGGTTTGTATTTT. It encodes CASSYLAGGGLYF.

DNA for the CDR3: TGTGCCAGCAAACGGGACAGGGGAAACACTGAAGCTTTCTTT. Its protein product is CASKRDRGNTEAFF. The chain recombines TRBV7-2 with TRBJ1-1, with 10 bases lining up with TRBD1. There are 14 residues in the CDR3. Germline values: CDR1 SGHTA, CDR2 FQGNSA. V shed 7 bases, J shed 2 bases, and the junction held 4 bases outside the gene matches.

The chain is built from TRBV30 and TRBJ1-5; a possible D gene is TRBD1 (6 bases). Trimming took off 0 bases at V and 0 bases at J, with 18 bases between the two ends. The germline gives CDR1 GTSNPN, CDR2 SVGIG (reference sequence). This CDR3 has 18 residues. DNA of the CDR3: TGTGCCTGGAGTGTCCGAACAGGGAATTTGGGTAGCAATCAGCCCCAGCATTTT. Amino acids: CAWSVRTGNLGSNQPQHF. Looking up the rest from reference TRBV30 and TRBJ1-5 gives the full variable domain: SQTIHQWPATLVQPVGSPLSLECTVEGTSNPNLYWYRQAAGRGLQLLFYSVGIGQISSEVPQNLSASRPQDRQFILSSKKLLLSDSGFYLCAWSVRTGNLGSNQPQHFGDGTRLSIL.

DNA of the CDR3: TGTGCCAGCAGTTCGGCGACTAGCGGGGGCTACGAGCAGTACTTC. Translated, it gives CASSSATSGGYEQYF. The chain recombines TRBV7-2 with TRBJ2-7; 12 nucleotides match TRBD2. Trimming cost V 6 bases and J 3 bases; bases outside gene matches: 6. This CDR3 is 15 amino acids long. The germline gives CDR1 SGHTA, CDR2 FQGNSA.

The chain is built from TRBV2 and TRBJ2-6, with D possibly TRBD2 on 5 matching bases. The V and J ends lost 5 bases and 4 bases respectively, with 9 bases between them. Germline lookup yields CDR1 SNHLY and CDR2 FYNNEI. The CDR3 covers 14 residues. The CDR3 spells CASSRGSGANVLTF. The CDR3 DNA reads TGTGCCAGCAGTCGAGGGTCCGGGGCCAACGTCCTGACTTTC.

Concerning this clone: Mismatch with germline at one junction end may stem from a read error. V is TRBV7-9 and J is TRBJ1-2; TRBD1 is a possible D gene (6 bases). There are 13 residues in the CDR3. Per germline, CDR1 SEHNR and CDR2 FQNEAQ (reference sequence). The CDR3 DNA reads TGTTCCAGCACCCAGGGGAGGGCCTATGGCTACACCTTC. Translated: CSSTQGRAYGYTF. Based on the CDR3 plus reference TRBV7-9 and TRBJ1-2, the full variable domain is DTGVSQNPRHKITKRGQNVTFRCDPISEHNRLYWYRQTLGQGPEFLTYFQNEAQLEKSRLLSDRFSAERPKGSFSTLEIQRTEQGDSAMYLCSSTQGRAYGYTFGSGTRLTVV.

This clone was found a few times. The V call is TRBV7-2, the J call TRBJ2-7; 7 bases line up with TRBD1. CDR3 length equals 11 residues. Germline V gene sequence: CDR1 SGHTA, CDR2 FQGNSA. Trimming removed 7 bases from V and 4 bases from J; junction bases left unmatched: 1. CDR3 region: CASNRGYEQYF. CDR3 sequence (DNA): TGTGCCAGCAACAGGGGATACGAGCAGTACTTC. The full variable domain, its missing parts supplied by reference TRBV7-2 and TRBJ2-7, is GAGVSQSPSNKVTEKGKDVELRCDPISGHTALYWYRQSLGQGLEFLIYFQGNSAPDKSGLPSDRFSAERTGGSVSTLTIQRTQQEDSAVYLCASNRGYEQYFGPGTRLTVT.

In its sample, this clone was seen a few times. J is TRBJ2-7 and V is TRBV7-2; tentatively, D is TRBD1 (6 bases). CDR1 and CDR2 from the germline V gene are SGHTA and FQGNSA. The V gene lost 5 bases and the J gene lost 3 bases, with 23 bases spanning the gap. This CDR3 comprises 17 residues. CDR3 sequence: CASSPHGQGMRVYEQYF. Written as DNA, the CDR3 is TGTGCCAGCAGCCCCCACGGGCAGGGGATGAGGGTCTACGAGCAGTACTTC.

The V gene is TRBV4-1, the J gene TRBJ2-7, with TRBD2 matching 11 bases. CDR1 is MGHRA and CDR2 is YSYEKL in the germline V gene. The trim removed 4 bases at V and 1 base at J, leaving 0 bases unmatched. The CDR3 consists of 14 residues. Here the CDR3 DNA reads TGCGCCAGCAGCCGACTAGCGGGATCCTACGAGCAGTACTTC. Translating it yields CASSRLAGSYEQYF.

This rearrangement joins TRBV5-4 to TRBJ1-2; maybe TRBD1 (6 bases). Germline V lookup: CDR1 SGHNT, CDR2 YYREEE (reference sequence). This CDR3 spans 16 amino acids. Trimming took 3 bases from V and 0 from J, leaving 15 bases between them. The CDR3 DNA sequence: TGTGCCAGCAGCTCGGAGAACTACAGGGCTAACTATGGCTACACCTTC. Translation: CASSSENYRANYGYTF.

The chain couples TRBV5-4 to TRBJ1-1; perhaps TRBD1 as D (5 bases). CDR1 and CDR2 from the germline V gene are SGHNT and YYREEE (reference sequence). V dropped 4 bases and J dropped 0 bases, with 13 bases sitting between them. The CDR3 loop spans 15 amino acids. CDR3 in amino acids: CASSGGGTVNTEAFF. CDR3 nucleotide sequence: TGTGCCAGCAGCGGAGGCGGGACCGTGAACACTGAAGCTTTCTTT.

This clone was observed many times. The same CDR3 arises from other DNA sequences in this sample as well. The CDR3 sequence: CASSWTGMNTEAFF. The CDR3 region has the DNA TGCGCCAGCAGTTGGACAGGGATGAACACTGAAGCTTTCTTT. V and J are TRBV5-1 and TRBJ1-1; 8 nucleotides agree with TRBD1. CDR3 length equals 14 residues. Germline V CDR1 and CDR2: SGHRS, YFSETQ. V shed 5 bases, J shed 0 bases, and the junction held 3 bases outside the gene matches.